What follows are 15 T cell receptor beta chains derived from one specimen sequenced in a study of T-cell reconstitution after alpha-beta-depleted transplantation in children. The TCRbeta library was prepared with unique molecular identifiers. TCRdb analysed the PCR reads with MiXCR anew, one entry per CDR3 protein. The sample includes some 300,000 distinct CDR3 sequences, roughly 7.8% seen only once; the top ten take approximately 8.2%. Their antigens are not known. Findings and limits, study-wide: The authors attributed T-cell counts and diversity one year after transplant mostly to newly produced T cells.

Sequencing used peripheral blood, obtained 360 days after TCRalphabeta/CD19-depleted stem cell transplant. The origin of the receptors is a female patient between 2 and 15 years old who had a stem cell transplant for Fanconi anemia, so the T cells may come from the graft donor.

This clonotype has ten or more counts. Here the CDR3 reads CASSLELVPTYEQYF. Here the CDR3 DNA reads TGTGCCAGCAGCTTAGAATTGGTCCCCACCTACGAGCAGTACTTC. The rearrangement links TRBV7-3 to TRBJ2-7; D not certain. CDR1 and CDR2 from the germline V gene are SGHTA and FQGTGA. Trimming took off 2 bases at V and 2 bases at J, with 13 bases between the two ends. This CDR3 has 15 amino acids.

The sample holds many counts of this clonotype. The CDR3 protein is CSVASGGSTDTQYF. Here the CDR3 DNA reads TGCAGCGTTGCTAGCGGGGGAAGCACAGATACGCAGTATTTT. This rearrangement joins TRBV29-1 to TRBJ2-3; 10 bases line up with TRBD2. The CDR3 has 14 amino acids. Trimming removed 4 bases from V and 0 bases from J; junction bases left unmatched: 1. CDR1 and CDR2 (germline): SQVTM, ANQGSEA.

This clonotype was recorded many times. The J gene is TRBJ2-7, the V gene TRBV3-1; possible D gene TRBD1, 5 bases. Germline V gives CDR1 LGHDT, CDR2 YNNKEL (reference sequence). The CDR3 runs to 15 residues. Trimming cost V 0 bases and J 3 bases, with 12 bases left between them. The CDR3 coding sequence is TGTGCCAGCAGCCAAGACCCAGGACAATTCTACGAGCAGTACTTC. Protein: CASSQDPGQFYEQYF.

This clonotype was counted many times. The CDR3: CASSLNPGTEAFF. For the CDR3, the DNA is TGTGCCAGCAGCTTAAATCCGGGTACTGAAGCTTTCTTT. The chain uses TRBV7-9 and TRBJ1-1; D unresolved. The CDR3 sequence is 13 residues long. CDR1 SEHNR and CDR2 FQNEAQ come from the germline V gene (reference sequence). V lost 2 bases and J 5 bases, leaving 9 bases between the germline ends. The whole variable domain, filled in from reference TRBV7-9 and TRBJ1-1, reads DTGVSQNPRHKITKRGQNVTFRCDPISEHNRLYWYRQTLGQGPEFLTYFQNEAQLEKSRLLSDRFSAERPKGSFSTLEIQRTEQGDSAMYLCASSLNPGTEAFFGQGTRLTVV.

This clonotype came up many times. The rearrangement joins TRBV29-1 to TRBJ2-7; the D gene is possibly TRBD1 (7 bases). The germline gives CDR1 SQVTM, CDR2 ANQGSEA. The CDR3 is 13 amino acids. Trimming left V 6 bases short and J 4 bases short, with 16 bases between. CDR3 sequence: CSVVWRGRYEQYF. The CDR3, as DNA: TGCAGCGTGGTATGGAGGGGGCGATACGAGCAGTACTTC.

The table lists this clonotype with many counts. The CDR3 DNA is TGTGCCATCCTGTCCGGGACAGGGGTCGGCTACACCTTC. Its protein product is CAILSGTGVGYTF. The chain couples TRBV28 to TRBJ1-2, with 10 nucleotides matching TRBD1. The CDR3 is made up of 13 amino acids. Per germline, CDR1 MDHEN and CDR2 SYDVKM. V lost 10 bases to trimming and J lost 8 bases; unmatched junction nucleotides: 10.

This clonotype was recorded at least ten times. V is TRBV27 and J is TRBJ2-1; unclear D gene. The V gene lost 3 bases and the J gene lost 7 bases, with 10 bases spanning the gap. Germline V CDR1 and CDR2: MNHEY, SMNVEV (reference sequence). The length of the CDR3 is 13 residues. In nucleotides, the CDR3 is TGTGCCAGCAGTTTCGACTCCCTAAATGAGCAGTTCTTC. It encodes CASSFDSLNEQFF.

Ten or more counts support this clonotype. This chain links TRBV6-2 or TRBV6-3 with TRBJ2-5; D call uncertain. CDR1 and CDR2 (germline): MNHEY, SVGEGT. The CDR3 spans 11 residues. The V end was cut by 3 bases, the J end by 4 bases, with 3 bases between. Here the CDR3 DNA reads TGTGCCAGCAGTTATGTAGAGACCCAGTACTTC. Protein: CASSYVETQYF.

The CDR3 loop reads CASSPPSAGRDTEAFF. DNA for the CDR3: TGTGCCAGCTCACCACCGTCCGCGGGACGGGACACTGAAGCTTTCTTT. The chain carries TRBV18 and TRBJ1-1; D might be TRBD1 (5 bases). With 0 bases removed from V and 3 bases from J, the gap between germline ends came to 14 bases. This CDR3 has 16 amino acids. In germline, CDR1 is KGHSH, CDR2 LQKENI.

This clonotype was detected many times. The CDR3 is CASSFLAVGNTGELFF. The DNA for the CDR3 is TGCGCCAGCAGCTTCCTTGCGGTGGGGAACACCGGGGAGCTGTTTTTT. The rearrangement links TRBV5-1 to TRBJ2-2; no reliable D call. V was pared by 2 bases and J by 1 base, with 12 bases between. Germline-derived CDR1 and CDR2 are SGHRS and YFSETQ. CDR3 size: 16 residues.

This clonotype was counted at least ten times. This rearrangement joins TRBV7-2 to TRBJ2-5; TRBD2 aligns across 8 bases. Germline-derived CDR1 and CDR2 are SGHTA and FQGNSA. The length of the CDR3 is 14 residues. Losses at the gene ends were 2 bases for V and 5 bases for J; bases not matched to a gene: 4. The CDR3 DNA reads as TGTGCCAGCAGCTTATTTGCGGGGGGTGAGACCCAGTACTTC. Encoded protein: CASSLFAGGETQYF.

The rearrangement joins TRBV3-1 to TRBJ1-3; 7 bases are a match to TRBD1. The J segment lost 3 bases and the V segment lost 2 bases, leaving 1 base of the junction unmatched. CDR1 and CDR2 from the germline V gene are LGHDT and YNNKEL (reference sequence). The length of the CDR3 is 14 residues. The CDR3 nucleotides read TGTGCCAGCAGCCAAAGGGACAGTGGAAACACCATATATTTT. Encoded protein: CASSQRDSGNTIYF.

This clonotype was observed at least ten times. The V and J genes are TRBV12-3 or TRBV12-4 and TRBJ2-5; D gene ambiguous. The ends were cut back, 1 base at V and 5 bases at J, with 11 bases in the middle. The CDR3 sequence is 14 residues long. CDR3 DNA sequence: TGTGCCAGCAGTTTAGTAGGTACCGGGGAGACCCAGTACTTC. Translation gives CASSLVGTGETQYF.

This chain uses TRBV5-6 with TRBJ2-2, with D perhaps TRBD2 (5 bases). Trimming stripped 5 bases from V and 4 bases from J, with 12 bases between. CDR1 is SGHDT and CDR2 is YYEEEE in the germline V gene. The CDR3 runs to 14 residues. The CDR3 loop is CASSYGRLTGELFF. DNA of the CDR3: TGTGCCAGCAGTTATGGGAGACTCACCGGGGAGCTGTTTTTT.

This clonotype was seen many times. The V and J genes are TRBV6-1 and TRBJ2-7; TRBD2 matches 10 bases. CDR1 and CDR2 (germline): MNHNS, SASEGT. This CDR3 is built from 13 residues. With 4 bases clipped from V and 6 bases from J, the junction kept 3 bases outside the gene matches. The CDR3 bases are TGTGCCAGCAGTGGGGGACTAGCGCTCGAGCAGTACTTC. It specifies CASSGGLALEQYF.